This T cell receptor (beta chain) was captured in a study of Graves' ophthalmopathy and Graves' hyperthyroidism. This clonotype appeared once. Its target is unknown. One junction end does not reproduce the germline sequence, and a read error may be involved. Using RNA transcripts, the TCR beta CDR3 regions were amplified. HTBI-primed RT-PCR formed the first round, and a multiplex PCR formed the second. Using its own MiXCR run on the multiplex PCR reads, TCRdb lists one record per CDR3 protein. The sample records more than 1,000,000 distinct CDR3 sequences, about 35% being singletons. Recruitment covered hyperthyroidism patients aged 18 to 65 whose new diagnosis was of under 2 months' duration. Patients were diagnosed from clinical symptoms, serum thyroxine, TRAb, thyroid ultrasound and orbital computed tomography. Points from the study as a whole: A 13-signature model separated ophthalmopathy from stable hyperthyroidism, about 88% sensitivity, approximately 84% specificity. In blood, most expanded thyroid clonotypes above 0.001 frequency were also detected.

The sample was peripheral blood or thyroid tissue (not recorded which). This receptor was obtained from an adult man with Graves' hyperthyroidism.

For the CDR3, the DNA is TGTGCCAGCAGCTTAGGGCCAGGTATCGCCTACGAGCAGTACTTC. Protein: CASSLGPGIAYEQYF. The chain carries TRBV10-2 and TRBJ2-7; D call uncertain. The CDR3 loop spans 15 amino acids. Germline V gene sequence: CDR1 WSHSY, CDR2 SAAADI.